A selection of T cell receptor beta chains follows, all from one sample in a study of cytomegalovirus exposure and HLA in healthy donors. Sequencing used immunoSEQ multiplex PCR; TCRdb keeps in-frame clones, though not all of them. The repertoire holds some 79,000 clones, with around 94% as singletons. Sequencing was carried out using PBMCs. These receptors all stem from a woman between 18 and 29 years old in good health and CMV-seropositive. The CDR3 runs from the conserved cysteine through the conserved F or W. D genes are given only for firm matches. Size values are once, few and many counts, or a class for expanded clones, and some rows have none.

size: -
V: TRBV14
J: TRBJ2-2
D: -
CDR3: CASSQVRAGSGELFF
DNA: TGTGCCAGCAGCCAAGTCAGGGCGGGGTCCGGGGAGCTGTTTTTT

size: -
V: TRBV7-6
J: TRBJ2-5
D: TRBD1
CDR3: CASSPEPGQGRETQYF
DNA: TGTGCCAGCAGCCCGGAGCCTGGACAGGGCAGGGAGACCCAGTACTTC

size: few
V: TRBV28
J: TRBJ2-2
D: -
CDR3: CASRWDSNTGELFF
DNA: TGTGCCAGCAGATGGGACTCGAACACCGGGGAGCTGTTTTTT

size: -
V: TRBV7-8
J: TRBJ2-3
D: -
CDR3: CASSLGFTQGTTDTQYF
DNA: TGTGCCAGCAGCTTAGGGTTTACACAGGGAACCACAGATACGCAGTATTTT

size: -
V: TRBV4-1
J: TRBJ2-7
D: -
CDR3: CASSPSAGRTMTYEQYF
DNA: TGCGCCAGCAGCCCAAGCGCGGGACGGACGATGACCTACGAGCAGTACTTC

size: once
V: TRBV7-2
J: TRBJ2-7
D: -
CDR3: CASSSLVYEQYF
DNA: TGTGCCAGCAGCTCCCTCGTCTACGAGCAGTACTTC

size: once
V: TRBV25-1
J: TRBJ1-1
D: TRBD1
CDR3: CASSAHPGQGLSGAFF
DNA: TGTGCCAGCAGTGCTCATCCGGGACAGGGGCTGAGTGGAGCTTTCTTT

size: -
V: TRBV5-1
J: TRBJ2-7
D: -
CDR3: CASSLDGGAPRTYEQYF
DNA: TGCGCCAGCAGCTTGGATGGAGGGGCCCCACGCACCTACGAGCAGTACTTC

size: -
V: TRBV6-5
J: TRBJ1-1
D: TRBD1
CDR3: CASSWGQGSNTEAFF
DNA: TGTGCCAGCAGCTGGGGACAGGGGTCGAACACTGAAGCTTTCTTT

size: -
V: TRBV6-5
J: TRBJ1-2
D: TRBD1
CDR3: CASRLGQGQSGYTF
DNA: TGTGCCAGCAGGCTTGGACAGGGACAGAGTGGCTACACCTTC

size: -
V: TRBV7-2
J: TRBJ2-1
D: TRBD2
CDR3: CASSLASGRRNEQFF
DNA: TGTGCCAGCAGCTTAGCTAGCGGGAGACGCAATGAGCAGTTCTTC

size: -
V: TRBV7-2
J: TRBJ2-4
D: TRBD1
CDR3: CASSLGQGILAKNIQYF
DNA: TGTGCCAGCAGCCTCGGACAGGGAATATTAGCCAAAAACATTCAGTACTTC

size: -
V: TRBV28
J: TRBJ2-1
D: -
CDR3: CASSPTYNEQFF
DNA: TGTGCCAGCAGCCCCACTTATAATGAGCAGTTCTTC

size: once
V: TRBV18
J: TRBJ2-3
D: TRBD2
CDR3: CASSPQAASGRGRTDTQYF
DNA: TGTGCCAGCTCACCACAGGCGGCTAGCGGGAGGGGGAGAACAGATACGCAGTATTTT

size: -
V: TRBV7-9
J: TRBJ2-5
D: -
CDR3: CASSLMTGQETQYF
DNA: TGTGCCAGCAGCTTAATGACAGGCCAAGAGACCCAGTACTTC

size: -
V: TRBV23-1
J: TRBJ1-2
D: -
CDR3: CASSRLPRYGYTF
DNA: TGCGCCAGCAGTCGACTGCCCCGCTATGGCTACACCTTC

size: -
V: TRBV28
J: TRBJ2-7
D: -
CDR3: CASSFVTGPSSYEQYF
DNA: TGTGCCAGCAGTTTCGTCACAGGACCTAGCTCCTACGAGCAGTACTTC

size: once
V: TRBV7-2
J: TRBJ2-3
D: -
CDR3: CASSLSYSTDTQYF
DNA: TGTGCCAGCAGCTTATCCTACAGCACAGATACGCAGTATTTT

size: -
V: TRBV7-9
J: TRBJ1-6
D: -
CDR3: CASSWEGRSPLHF
DNA: TGTGCCAGCAGTTGGGAGGGGAGATCACCCCTCCACTTT

size: -
V: TRBV6-6
J: TRBJ2-7
D: TRBD1
CDR3: CASSRQGSTYEQYF
DNA: TGTGCCAGCAGTCGACAGGGGTCTACCTACGAGCAGTACTTC

size: -
V: TRBV7-9
J: TRBJ1-1
D: -
CDR3: CASSNRQTDEAFF
DNA: TGTGCCAGCAGCAACCGACAGACTGATGAAGCTTTCTTT

size: -
V: TRBV6-1
J: TRBJ2-5
D: TRBD1
CDR3: CASTAGQGAQETQYF
DNA: TGTGCCAGCACCGCCGGACAGGGGGCACAAGAGACCCAGTACTTC

size: -
V: TRBV25-1
J: TRBJ2-5
D: TRBD1
CDR3: CASSASGTGNRETQYF
DNA: TGTGCCAGCAGTGCCTCGGGGACAGGGAATAGGGAGACCCAGTACTTC

size: -
V: TRBV11-3
J: TRBJ2-1
D: -
CDR3: CASSLEGGYNEQFF
DNA: TGTGCCAGCAGCTTAGAGGGGGGTTACAATGAGCAGTTCTTC

size: -
V: TRBV28
J: TRBJ2-5
D: -
CDR3: CASSIRGALGETQYF
DNA: TGTGCCAGCAGTATACGGGGAGCCCTCGGAGAGACCCAGTACTTC

size: few
V: TRBV5-1
J: TRBJ2-7
D: TRBD1
CDR3: CASGGTDSYEQYF
DNA: TGCGCCAGCGGTGGGACAGACTCCTACGAGCAGTACTTC

size: -
V: TRBV29-1
J: TRBJ2-7
D: TRBD1
CDR3: CSVGTGGPYEQYF
DNA: TGCAGCGTTGGGACAGGGGGCCCCTACGAGCAGTACTTC

size: -
V: TRBV10-3
J: TRBJ2-2
D: -
CDR3: CAISGGLTHGTGELFF
DNA: TGTGCCATCAGCGGAGGACTTACCCACGGTACCGGGGAGCTGTTTTTT

size: -
V: TRBV11-2
J: TRBJ1-3
D: -
CDR3: CASKPGTPKAGNTIYF
DNA: TGTGCCAGCAAACCCGGGACACCGAAAGCTGGAAACACCATATATTTT

size: -
V: TRBV5-1
J: TRBJ1-1
D: -
CDR3: CASSPQSSNTEAFF
DNA: TGCGCCAGCAGCCCACAGAGTTCGAACACTGAAGCTTTCTTT

size: -
V: TRBV5-1
J: TRBJ1-3
D: -
CDR3: CASSPGQGGSDTIYF
DNA: TGCGCCAGCAGCCCTGGTCAGGGAGGTTCGGACACCATATATTTT

size: -
V: TRBV7-9
J: TRBJ2-1
D: -
CDR3: CASSLLTSGPYNEQFF
DNA: TGTGCCAGCAGCTTACTTACCAGCGGGCCCTACAATGAGCAGTTCTTC

size: -
V: TRBV28
J: TRBJ2-1
D: TRBD2
CDR3: CASSSTLLAGGTDEQFF
DNA: TGTGCCAGCAGTTCAACCCTACTAGCGGGGGGGACTGATGAGCAGTTCTTC

size: -
V: TRBV25-1
J: TRBJ1-2
D: -
CDR3: CASRGQCTF
DNA: TGTGCCAGCAGAGGACAGTGTACCTTC

size: -
V: TRBV10-3
J: TRBJ1-6
D: TRBD1
CDR3: CANWTGPRALHF
DNA: TGTGCCAACTGGACAGGCCCGCGGGCCCTCCACTTT

size: -
V: TRBV2
J: TRBJ1-2
D: TRBD1
CDR3: CASRDPGQGGRSGYTF
DNA: TGTGCCAGCCGGGACCCTGGACAGGGGGGGAGAAGTGGCTACACCTTC

size: -
V: TRBV9
J: TRBJ2-7
D: TRBD1
CDR3: CASSPDRGTGRYEQYF
DNA: TGTGCCAGCAGCCCTGATCGGGGGACAGGGAGATACGAGCAGTACTTC

size: -
V: TRBV6-1
J: TRBJ2-5
D: TRBD1
CDR3: CASRTGNQETQYF
DNA: TGTGCCAGCAGGACAGGGAACCAAGAGACCCAGTACTTC

size: once
V: TRBV6-6
J: TRBJ2-7
D: -
CDR3: CASNSIYEQYF
DNA: TGTGCCAGCAACAGCATCTACGAGCAGTACTTC

size: -
V: TRBV9
J: TRBJ2-3
D: TRBD1
CDR3: CASSEGQGPDTQYF
DNA: TGTGCCAGCAGCGAGGGACAGGGGCCAGATACGCAGTATTTT

size: -
V: TRBV28
J: TRBJ2-1
D: -
CDR3: CASSFLQGIYNEQFF
DNA: TGTGCCAGCAGTTTTTTACAGGGTATCTACAATGAGCAGTTCTTC

size: -
V: TRBV7-2
J: TRBJ1-3
D: -
CDR3: CASSLGGAAGNTIYF
DNA: TGTGCCAGCAGCCTCGGGGGGGCGGCGGGAAACACCATATATTTT

size: -
V: TRBV19
J: TRBJ1-4
D: TRBD1
CDR3: CASSARDRGRNEKLFF
DNA: TGTGCCAGTAGTGCCCGGGACAGGGGACGAAATGAAAAACTGTTTTTT

size: -
V: TRBV7-9
J: TRBJ2-3
D: -
CDR3: CASSLGRGNTQYF
DNA: TGTGCCAGCAGCTTGGGGAGGGGGAATACGCAGTATTTT

size: -
V: TRBV30
J: TRBJ1-2
D: TRBD1
CDR3: CAWSVRQGSGYTF
DNA: TGTGCCTGGAGCGTCCGACAGGGGAGTGGCTACACCTTC

size: -
V: TRBV28
J: TRBJ2-2
D: -
CDR3: CASSFREWELFF
DNA: TGTGCCAGCAGTTTTCGCGAATGGGAGCTGTTTTTT

size: -
V: TRBV5-5
J: TRBJ2-2
D: -
CDR3: CASSPPRGADTGELFF
DNA: TGTGCCAGCAGCCCCCCTCGGGGGGCCGACACCGGGGAGCTGTTTTTT

size: -
V: TRBV7-8
J: TRBJ1-2
D: -
CDR3: CASSLVPGVSRIDGYTF
DNA: TGTGCCAGCAGCTTAGTGCCAGGGGTCTCCAGGATTGATGGCTACACCTTC

size: -
V: TRBV25-1
J: TRBJ2-1
D: TRBD2
CDR3: CASSESPSGRYYNEQFF
DNA: TGTGCCAGCAGTGAATCCCCTAGCGGGAGATACTACAATGAGCAGTTCTTC

size: once
V: TRBV15
J: TRBJ2-7
D: -
CDR3: CATSRDLLAGGYEQYF
DNA: TGTGCCACCAGCAGAGACCTCCTGGCGGGCGGTTACGAGCAGTACTTC

size: -
V: TRBV27
J: TRBJ1-6
D: TRBD1
CDR3: CASREISLQDREDSPLHF
DNA: TGTGCCAGCAGAGAAATATCCCTTCAGGACAGGGAGGATTCACCCCTCCACTTT

size: -
V: TRBV5-6
J: TRBJ1-3
D: -
CDR3: CASSLAGAGNTIYF
DNA: TGTGCCAGCAGCTTGGCAGGGGCTGGAAACACCATATATTTT

size: -
V: TRBV7-9
J: TRBJ2-3
D: TRBD2
CDR3: CASSSLAGTPKSTDTQYF
DNA: TGTGCCAGCAGCTCCCTAGCGGGAACGCCAAAGAGCACAGATACGCAGTATTTT

size: once
V: TRBV5-1
J: TRBJ2-3
D: -
CDR3: CASSRIDRGGGTDTQYF
DNA: TGCGCCAGCAGCCGGATTGACAGGGGAGGGGGCACAGATACGCAGTATTTT

size: -
V: TRBV28
J: TRBJ1-1
D: -
CDR3: CASSLITAGVRPNTEAFF
DNA: TGTGCCAGCAGTTTGATTACGGCAGGGGTGAGGCCGAACACTGAAGCTTTCTTT

size: few
V: TRBV11-2
J: TRBJ1-2
D: -
CDR3: CASSVFKGTNYGYTF
DNA: TGTGCCAGCAGCGTGTTCAAGGGGACTAACTATGGCTACACCTTC

size: -
V: TRBV5-1
J: TRBJ2-1
D: TRBD2
CDR3: CASSISGTSASRANEQFF
DNA: TGCGCCAGCAGCATCTCCGGGACTAGCGCAAGTCGCGCCAATGAGCAGTTCTTC